This TCR beta chain comes out of a study of response to subunit inactivated influenza vaccine. In TCRdb, the RT-PCR reads were re-called with MiXCR into one record per CDR3 protein. This table has roughly 790,000 distinct CDR3 sequences, roughly 20% appearing once. Overall study findings and caveats: Authors suggested each seasonal influenza vaccination recruits few new T cells.

This clonotype showed up just a few times. Its specificity is unknown. The CDR3 is 15 amino acids. The V end was cut by 6 bases, the J end by 0 bases, with 11 bases between. The germline CDR1 and CDR2 sequences are SGHVS and FQNEAQ. The receptor comes from a man aged 45-60 years who received an inactivated influenza vaccine. The chain is built from TRBV7-8 and TRBJ1-4, with D possibly being TRBD1 (5 bases). The material sequenced was PBMCs from blood, taken 5 days after vaccination. The DNA for the CDR3 is TGTGCCAGCAGAGCGGGACGCGCAACTAATGAAAAACTGTTTTTT. Protein product: CASRAGRATNEKLFF.